The entry that follows covers one T cell receptor (beta chain) sequence. Its antigen is unidentified. Other nucleotide sequences in the sample specify the same CDR3. Here immunoSEQ multiplex PCR was the method, and the copy in TCRdb shows in-frame clones only, minus some. Of 2 million to 2.5 million clones in the sample, 85% to 95% were seen once. V lost 0 bases and J 9 bases, leaving 6 bases between the germline ends. CDR3 length: 12 residues. CDR1 is MNHEY and CDR2 is SVGAGI in the germline V gene. This record comes from a study of shared clonotypes between healthy human individuals. General study findings and limits: Approximately 5.4% of naive CD4 clonotypes were common to a handful of donors.

Sequencing input: naive CD4+ T cells from PBMCs. Subset meaning: CD45RA+ positively selected. The TCR originated in a man between 18 and 29 years old in good health. Some clones in this sample may be carry-over from other donors' samples. This chain links TRBV6-5 with TRBJ1-5, with D uncertain. CDR3: CASSYSGGPQHF. CDR3 DNA: TGTGCCAGCAGTTACTCAGGCGGGCCCCAGCATTTT.